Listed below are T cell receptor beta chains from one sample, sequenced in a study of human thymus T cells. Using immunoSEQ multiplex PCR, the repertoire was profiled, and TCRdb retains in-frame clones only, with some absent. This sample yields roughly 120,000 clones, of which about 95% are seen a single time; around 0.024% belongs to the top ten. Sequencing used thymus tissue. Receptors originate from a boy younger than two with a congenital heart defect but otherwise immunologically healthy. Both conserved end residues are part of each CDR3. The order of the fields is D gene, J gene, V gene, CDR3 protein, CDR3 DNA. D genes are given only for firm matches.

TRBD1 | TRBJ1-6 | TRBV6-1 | CASNFRGGRHSPLHF | TGTGCCAGCAATTTTCGAGGGGGCCGGCATTCACCCCTCCACTTT
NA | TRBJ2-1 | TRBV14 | CASSPVEGDNEQFF | TGTGCCAGCAGCCCCGTGGAGGGAGACAATGAGCAGTTCTTC
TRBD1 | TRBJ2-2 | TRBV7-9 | CASSPRTGGSTGELFF | TGTGCCAGCAGCCCCCGGACAGGGGGCAGCACCGGGGAGCTGTTTTTT
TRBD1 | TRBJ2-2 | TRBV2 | CASRRGRGRGGELFF | TGTGCCAGCAGGAGGGGCAGGGGGCGTGGCGGGGAGCTGTTTTTT
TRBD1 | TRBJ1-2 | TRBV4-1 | CASSPHPTGREDGYTF | TGCGCCAGCAGCCCCCATCCGACAGGGAGGGAGGACGGCTACACCTTC
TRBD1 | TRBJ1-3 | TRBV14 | CASSPGTGIQLRNTIYF | TGTGCCAGCAGCCCCGGGACAGGGATACAACTCCGAAACACCATATATTTT
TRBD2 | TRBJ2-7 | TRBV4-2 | CASSHRLAGAYEQYF | TGTGCCAGCAGCCATCGGCTAGCGGGCGCCTACGAGCAGTACTTC
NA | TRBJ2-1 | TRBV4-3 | CASSPAGRGIYNEQFF | TGCGCCAGCAGCCCGGCGGGTAGGGGTATCTACAATGAGCAGTTCTTC
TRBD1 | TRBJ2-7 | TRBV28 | CASSPGGALYEQYF | TGTGCCAGCAGTCCAGGGGGCGCGCTCTACGAGCAGTACTTC
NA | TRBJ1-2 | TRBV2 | CASSSIGDYGYTF | TGTGCCAGCTCCTCCATCGGGGACTATGGCTACACCTTC